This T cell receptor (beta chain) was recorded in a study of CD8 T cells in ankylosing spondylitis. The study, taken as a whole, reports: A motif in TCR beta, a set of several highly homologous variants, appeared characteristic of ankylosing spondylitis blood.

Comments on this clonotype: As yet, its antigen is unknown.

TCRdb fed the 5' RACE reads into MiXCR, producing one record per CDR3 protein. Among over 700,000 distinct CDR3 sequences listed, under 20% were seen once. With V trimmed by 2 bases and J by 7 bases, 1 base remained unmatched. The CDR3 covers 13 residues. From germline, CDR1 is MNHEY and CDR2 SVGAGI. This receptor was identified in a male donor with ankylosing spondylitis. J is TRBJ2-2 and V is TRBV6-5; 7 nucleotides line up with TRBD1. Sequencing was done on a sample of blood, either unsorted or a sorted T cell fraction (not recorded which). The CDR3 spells CASSYQGVGELFF. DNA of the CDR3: TGTGCCAGCAGTTACCAGGGGGTCGGGGAGCTGTTTTTT.